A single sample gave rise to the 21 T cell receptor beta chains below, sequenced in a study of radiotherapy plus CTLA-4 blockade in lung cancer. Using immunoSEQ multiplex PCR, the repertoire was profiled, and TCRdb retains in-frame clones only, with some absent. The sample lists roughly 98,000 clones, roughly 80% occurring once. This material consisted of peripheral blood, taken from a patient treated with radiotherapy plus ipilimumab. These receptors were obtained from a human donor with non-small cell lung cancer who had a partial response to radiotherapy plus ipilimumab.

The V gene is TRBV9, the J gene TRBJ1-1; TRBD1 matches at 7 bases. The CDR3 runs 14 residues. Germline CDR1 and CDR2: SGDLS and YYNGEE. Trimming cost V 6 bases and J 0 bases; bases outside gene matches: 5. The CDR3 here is CASNRQGVNTEAFF. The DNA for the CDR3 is TGTGCCAGCAACAGGCAGGGGGTGAACACTGAAGCTTTCTTT.

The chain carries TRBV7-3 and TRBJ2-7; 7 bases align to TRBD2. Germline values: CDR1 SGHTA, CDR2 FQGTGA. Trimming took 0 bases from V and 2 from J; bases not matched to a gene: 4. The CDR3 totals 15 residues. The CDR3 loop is CASSLTGTTAYEQYF. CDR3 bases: TGTGCCAGCAGCTTAACCGGGACTACCGCCTACGAGCAGTACTTC.

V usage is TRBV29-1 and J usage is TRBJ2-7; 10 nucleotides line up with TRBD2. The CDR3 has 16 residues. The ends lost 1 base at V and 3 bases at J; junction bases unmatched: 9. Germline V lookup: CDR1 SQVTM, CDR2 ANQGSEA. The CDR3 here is CSVEVNWASGSYEQYF. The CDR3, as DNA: TGCAGCGTTGAAGTAAATTGGGCTAGCGGGAGCTACGAGCAGTACTTC.

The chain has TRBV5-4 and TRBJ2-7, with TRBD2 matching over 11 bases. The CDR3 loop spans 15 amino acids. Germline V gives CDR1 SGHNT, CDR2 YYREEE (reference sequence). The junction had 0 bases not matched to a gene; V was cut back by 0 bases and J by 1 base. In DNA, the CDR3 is TGTGCCAGCAGCTTGGGACTAGCGGGATCCTACGAGCAGTACTTC. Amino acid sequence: CASSLGLAGSYEQYF.

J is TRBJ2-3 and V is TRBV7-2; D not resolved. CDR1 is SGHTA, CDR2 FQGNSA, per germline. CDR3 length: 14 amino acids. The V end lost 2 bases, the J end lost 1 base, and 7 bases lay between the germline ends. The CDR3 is CASSLNTRTDTQYF. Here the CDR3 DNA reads TGTGCCAGCAGCTTAAACACCCGCACAGATACGCAGTATTTT.

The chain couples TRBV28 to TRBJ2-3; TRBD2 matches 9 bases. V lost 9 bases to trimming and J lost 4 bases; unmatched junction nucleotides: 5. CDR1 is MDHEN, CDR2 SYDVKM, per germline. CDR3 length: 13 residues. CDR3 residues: CASSGSVADTQYF. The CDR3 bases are TGTGCCAGTAGCGGGAGCGTGGCAGATACGCAGTATTTT.

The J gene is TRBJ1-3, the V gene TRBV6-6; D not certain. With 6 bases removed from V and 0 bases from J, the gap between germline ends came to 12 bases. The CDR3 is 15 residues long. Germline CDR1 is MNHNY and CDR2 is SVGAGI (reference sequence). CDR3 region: CASRQTSLSGNTIYF. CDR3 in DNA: TGTGCCAGCAGGCAGACTTCCCTCTCTGGAAACACCATATATTTT.

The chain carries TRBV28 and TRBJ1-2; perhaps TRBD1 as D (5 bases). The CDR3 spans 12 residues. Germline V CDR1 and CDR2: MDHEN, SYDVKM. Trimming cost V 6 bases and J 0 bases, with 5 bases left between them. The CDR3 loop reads CASSRANYGYTF. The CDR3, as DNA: TGTGCCAGCAGCAGGGCTAACTATGGCTACACCTTC.

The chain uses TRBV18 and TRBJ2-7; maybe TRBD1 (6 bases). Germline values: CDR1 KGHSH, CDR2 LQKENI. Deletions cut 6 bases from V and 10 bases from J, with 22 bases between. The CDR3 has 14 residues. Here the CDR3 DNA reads TGTGCCAGCTCCAGCTTAGCAGGGGAGAAGGAACAGTACTTC. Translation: CASSSLAGEKEQYF.

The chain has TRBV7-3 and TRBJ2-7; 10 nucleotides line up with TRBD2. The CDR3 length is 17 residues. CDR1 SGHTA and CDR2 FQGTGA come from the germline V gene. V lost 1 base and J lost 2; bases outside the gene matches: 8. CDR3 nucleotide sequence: TGTGCCAGCAGCTTAAGGCTAGCGGGAGTAGCAACCTACGAGCAGTACTTC. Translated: CASSLRLAGVATYEQYF.

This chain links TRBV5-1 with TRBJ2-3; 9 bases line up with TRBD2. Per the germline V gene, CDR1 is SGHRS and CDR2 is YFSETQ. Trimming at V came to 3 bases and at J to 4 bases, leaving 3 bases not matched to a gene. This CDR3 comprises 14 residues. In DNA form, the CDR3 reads TGCGCCAGCAGCTCTAGCGGGACCCCAGATACGCAGTATTTT. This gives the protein CASSSSGTPDTQYF. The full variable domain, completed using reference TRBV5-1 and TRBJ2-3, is KAGVTQTPRYLIKTRGQQVTLSCSPISGHRSVSWYQQTPGQGLQFLFEYFSETQRNKGNFPGRFSGRQFSNSRSEMNVSTLELGDSALYLCASSSSGTPDTQYFGPGTRLTVL.

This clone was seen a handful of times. Written as DNA, the CDR3 is TGTGCCAGCACGAGGGGGACACTGCTGTCCTACGAGCAGTACTTC. Translation gives CASTRGTLLSYEQYF. The chain uses TRBV6-1 and TRBJ2-7; weak D call: TRBD1 (6 bases). Trimming pared 7 bases from V and 1 base from J, leaving 17 bases between. Germline loops: CDR1 MNHNS, CDR2 SASEGT. The CDR3 spans 15 residues.

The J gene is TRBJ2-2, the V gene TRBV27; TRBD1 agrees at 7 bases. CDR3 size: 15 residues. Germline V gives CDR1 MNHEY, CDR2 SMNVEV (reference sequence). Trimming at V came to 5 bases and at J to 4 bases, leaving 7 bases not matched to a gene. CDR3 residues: CASSIDRVGTGELFF. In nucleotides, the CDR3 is TGTGCCAGCAGTATCGACAGGGTAGGCACCGGGGAGCTGTTTTTT.

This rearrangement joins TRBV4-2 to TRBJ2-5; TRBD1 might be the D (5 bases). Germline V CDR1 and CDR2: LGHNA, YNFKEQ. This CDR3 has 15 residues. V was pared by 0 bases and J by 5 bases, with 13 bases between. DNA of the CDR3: TGTGCCAGCAGCCAAGATCTCAGGGCCACCGAGACCCAGTACTTC. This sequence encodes CASSQDLRATETQYF.

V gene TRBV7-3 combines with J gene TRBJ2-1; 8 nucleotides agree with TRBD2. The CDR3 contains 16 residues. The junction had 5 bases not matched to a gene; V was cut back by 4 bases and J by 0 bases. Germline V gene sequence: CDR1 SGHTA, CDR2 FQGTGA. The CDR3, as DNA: TGTGCCAGCAGCTCCAGGACTAGCTCCTCCTACAATGAGCAGTTCTTC. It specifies CASSSRTSSSYNEQFF.

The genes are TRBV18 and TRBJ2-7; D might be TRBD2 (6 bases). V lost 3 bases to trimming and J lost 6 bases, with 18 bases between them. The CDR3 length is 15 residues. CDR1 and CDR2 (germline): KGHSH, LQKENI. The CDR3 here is CASSPSGTGEGEQYF. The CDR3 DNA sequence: TGTGCCAGCTCACCGTCCGGGACGGGAGAAGGCGAGCAGTACTTC.

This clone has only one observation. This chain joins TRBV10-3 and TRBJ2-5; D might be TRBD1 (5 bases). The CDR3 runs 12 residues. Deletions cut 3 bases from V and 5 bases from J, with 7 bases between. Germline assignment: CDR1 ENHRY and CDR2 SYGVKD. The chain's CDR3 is CAISEGVETQYF. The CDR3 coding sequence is TGTGCCATCAGTGAAGGGGTGGAGACCCAGTACTTC.

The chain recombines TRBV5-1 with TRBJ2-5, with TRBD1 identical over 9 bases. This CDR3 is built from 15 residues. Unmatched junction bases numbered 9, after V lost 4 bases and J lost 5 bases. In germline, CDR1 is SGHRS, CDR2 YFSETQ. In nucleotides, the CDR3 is TGCGCCAGCAGCATCAACACAGGGGGCGGGGAGACCCAGTACTTC. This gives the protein CASSINTGGGETQYF.

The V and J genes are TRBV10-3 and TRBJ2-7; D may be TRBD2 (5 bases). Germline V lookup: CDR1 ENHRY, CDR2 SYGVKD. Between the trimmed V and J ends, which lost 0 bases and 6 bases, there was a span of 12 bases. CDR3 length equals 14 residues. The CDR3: CAISESREGFEQYF. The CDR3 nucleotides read TGTGCCATCAGTGAGTCTCGCGAGGGATTCGAGCAGTACTTC.

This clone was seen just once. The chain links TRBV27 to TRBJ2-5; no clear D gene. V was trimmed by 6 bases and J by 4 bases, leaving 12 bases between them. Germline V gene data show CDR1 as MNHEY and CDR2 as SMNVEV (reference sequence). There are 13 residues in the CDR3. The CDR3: CASRSPPGETQYF. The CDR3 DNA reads TGTGCCAGCAGATCACCGCCGGGAGAGACCCAGTACTTC.

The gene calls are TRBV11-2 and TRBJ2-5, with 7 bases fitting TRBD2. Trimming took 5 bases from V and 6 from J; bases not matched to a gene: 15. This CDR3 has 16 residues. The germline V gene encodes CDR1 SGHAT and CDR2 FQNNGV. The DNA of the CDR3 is TGTGCCAGCAGCCCAGTCCGCGGCGGGAGTGGGAAGACCCAGTACTTC. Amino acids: CASSPVRGGSGKTQYF.